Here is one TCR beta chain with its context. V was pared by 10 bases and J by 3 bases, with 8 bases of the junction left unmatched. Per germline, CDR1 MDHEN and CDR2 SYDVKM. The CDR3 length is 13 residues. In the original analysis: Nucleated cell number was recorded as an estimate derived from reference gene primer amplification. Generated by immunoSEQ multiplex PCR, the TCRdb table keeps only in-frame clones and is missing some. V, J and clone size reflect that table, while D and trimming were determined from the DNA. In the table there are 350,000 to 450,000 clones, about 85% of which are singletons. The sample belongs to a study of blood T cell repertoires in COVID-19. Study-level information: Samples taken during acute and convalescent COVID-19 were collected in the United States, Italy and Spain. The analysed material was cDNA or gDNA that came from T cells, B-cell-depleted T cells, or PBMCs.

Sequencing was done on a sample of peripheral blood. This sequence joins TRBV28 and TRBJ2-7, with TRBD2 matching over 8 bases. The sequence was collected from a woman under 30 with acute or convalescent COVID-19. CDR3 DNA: TGTGCCACTTCAGCGGGAGTACGCTACGAGCAGTACTTC. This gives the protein CATSAGVRYEQYF.